Below are 30 T cell receptor beta chains sequenced from a single sample in a study of blood T cell repertoires in COVID-19 (dated by TCRdb to the early 2020s). The library was prepared using the immunoSEQ multiplex PCR assay. TCRdb stores this immuneACCESS table with in-frame sequences only. Part of the clones is absent; in the studies checked, under half of the shortfall reflects unresolved V genes, and no reason is known for the rest. A total of approximately 280,000 clones appear in this sample, about 90% of them only once. Approximately 2% of the sample comes from the top ten. Material: PBMCs or T cells enriched from blood (not recorded which). The receptors derive from an older woman who had recovered from COVID-19.

The chain is built from TRBV25-1 and TRBJ1-4; D is unclear. The CDR3 spans 14 residues. Trimming removed 4 bases from V and 4 bases from J, with 10 bases in between. Germline V CDR1 and CDR2: MGHDK, SYGVNS. The CDR3 sequence is CASSGATLNEKLFF. CDR3 DNA sequence: TGTGCCAGCAGTGGAGCCACCCTTAATGAAAAACTGTTTTTT.

The genes are TRBV7-6 and TRBJ1-3; D is ambiguous. Trimming removed 6 bases from V and 0 bases from J, with 18 bases in between. The CDR3 covers 17 residues. Per the germline V gene, CDR1 is SGHVS and CDR2 is FNYEAQ. The CDR3 spells CASRRSSRAGSGNTIYF. The CDR3 DNA is TGTGCCAGCAGACGATCCTCCCGGGCGGGCTCTGGAAACACCATATATTTT.

This chain joins TRBV28 and TRBJ1-1, with D uncertain. Germline values: CDR1 MDHEN, CDR2 SYDVKM. Trimming shortened V by 4 bases and J by 6 bases, and 6 bases separated the two germline ends. There are 11 residues in the CDR3. The CDR3 sequence: CASSYSSEAFF. Here the CDR3 DNA reads TGTGCCAGCAGTTACAGTTCTGAAGCTTTCTTT.

The chain combines TRBV2 with TRBJ1-1; TRBD1 matches 10 bases. With V trimmed by 6 bases and J by 4 bases, 11 bases remained unmatched. This CDR3 is built from 16 residues. Germline CDR1 reads SNHLY; CDR2 reads FYNNEI. CDR3 sequence: CASSPGQGGRATEAFF. Written as DNA, the CDR3 is TGTGCCAGCAGCCCCGGACAGGGGGGGAGAGCCACTGAAGCTTTCTTT. Drawing the rest from reference TRBV2 and TRBJ1-1, the complete variable domain is EPEVTQTPSHQVTQMGQEVILRCVPISNHLYFYWYRQILGQKVEFLVSFYNNEISEKSEIFDDQFSVERPDGSNFTLKIRSTKLEDSAMYFCASSPGQGGRATEAFFGQGTRLTVV.

The chain combines TRBV5-1 with TRBJ2-5; D perhaps matches TRBD1 (6 bases). The CDR3 spans 15 residues. CDR1 and CDR2 from the germline V gene are SGHRS and YFSETQ. With 3 bases removed from V and 0 bases from J, the gap between germline ends came to 12 bases. The CDR3 nucleotides are TGCGCCAGCAGCTGGAGCAGGGGCTACCAAGAGACCCAGTACTTC. It encodes CASSWSRGYQETQYF.

The gene calls are TRBV6-5 and TRBJ1-1; no definite D call. The V end lost 0 bases, the J end lost 10 bases, and 12 bases lay between the germline ends. In germline, CDR1 is MNHEY, CDR2 SVGAGI. CDR3 size: 13 residues. The CDR3 loop is CASSYSETLGAFF. DNA for the CDR3: TGTGCCAGCAGTTACTCCGAAACTCTAGGAGCTTTCTTT.

This CDR3 is CASSNPSAETQYF. The CDR3 nucleotides read TGTGCCAGCAGTAACCCTAGCGCAGAGACCCAGTACTTC. The chain couples TRBV28 to TRBJ2-5; maybe TRBD2 (6 bases). The length of the CDR3 is 13 residues. V was trimmed by 5 bases and J by 4 bases, leaving 11 bases between them. Germline V gives CDR1 MDHEN, CDR2 SYDVKM.

The chain links TRBV24-1 to TRBJ1-3; D is unresolved. Trimming took off 5 bases at V and 14 bases at J, with 12 bases between the two ends. CDR3 length: 11 residues. CDR1 KGHDR and CDR2 SFDVKD come from the germline V gene. CDR3 protein: CATSGGRFLYF. CDR3 DNA: TGTGCCACCAGTGGTGGTAGATTCCTATATTTT.

The rearrangement uses TRBV11-2 and TRBJ2-1; TRBD2 matches 10 bases. V shed 4 bases, J shed 8 bases, and the junction held 8 bases outside the gene matches. The CDR3 length is 15 residues. From germline, CDR1 is SGHAT and CDR2 FQNNGV. The CDR3 protein is CASSYSGGFMDEQFF. The CDR3 coding sequence is TGTGCCAGCAGCTATAGCGGGGGGTTTATGGATGAGCAGTTCTTC.

The chain has TRBV12-3 or TRBV12-4 and TRBJ1-1, with a possible D match to TRBD1 (6 bases). The CDR3 loop spans 12 amino acids. The V end lost 5 bases, the J end lost 3 bases, and 7 bases lay between the germline ends. This CDR3 reads CASSEGDTEAFF. CDR3 coding DNA: TGTGCCAGCAGTGAGGGGGACACTGAAGCTTTCTTT.

The V call is TRBV9, the J call TRBJ1-5, with D perhaps TRBD1 (5 bases). The CDR3 has 14 amino acids. V lost 4 bases and J lost 12, with 20 bases in between. Germline V gene lookup returns CDR1 SGDLS and CDR2 YYNGEE. CDR3 residues: CASSRWASGLDQHF. In DNA form, the CDR3 reads TGTGCCAGCAGCCGCTGGGCCTCAGGGTTGGACCAGCATTTT. Complete variable domain (other parts from reference TRBV9 and TRBJ1-5): DSGVTQTPKHLITATGQRVTLRCSPRSGDLSVYWYQQSLDQGLQFLIQYYNGEERAKGNILERFSAQQFPDLHSELNLSSLELGDSALYFCASSRWASGLDQHFGDGTRLSIL.

This clone was recorded once. The chain couples TRBV7-9 to TRBJ2-7, with 7 bases lining up with TRBD2. Trimming removed 8 bases from V and 4 bases from J; junction bases left unmatched: 8. There are 13 residues in the CDR3. Germline loops: CDR1 SEHNR, CDR2 FQNEAQ (reference sequence). CDR3 sequence: CASGGGRRYEQYF. The CDR3 coding sequence is TGTGCCAGCGGCGGCGGGAGAAGGTACGAGCAGTACTTC.

V and J are TRBV9 and TRBJ1-4; the match to TRBD1 covers 10 bases. Trimming removed 0 bases from V and 3 bases from J; junction bases left unmatched: 11. Germline V gene data show CDR1 as SGDLS and CDR2 as YYNGEE. The CDR3 runs to 19 residues. The CDR3 DNA reads TGTGCCAGCAGCGTAGGCAGGACAGGGGGAACGGTATCTAATGAAAAACTGTTTTTT. Its protein product is CASSVGRTGGTVSNEKLFF.

This clone appeared once. In DNA, the CDR3 is TGTGCCAGCAGCCAACCGCAGACTAGTGGGGAGACCCAGTACTTC. Amino acid sequence: CASSQPQTSGETQYF. V usage is TRBV5-4 and J usage is TRBJ2-5; tentatively, D is TRBD2 (6 bases). CDR3 size: 15 residues. Deletions cut 4 bases from V and 5 bases from J, with 18 bases between. The V gene's germline CDR1 is SGHNT and CDR2 YYREEE (reference sequence). Supplemented by reference TRBV5-4 and TRBJ2-5, the full variable domain reads ETGVTQSPTHLIKTRGQQVTLRCSSQSGHNTVSWYQQALGQGPQFIFQYYREEENGRGNFPPRFSGLQFPNYSSELNVNALELDDSALYLCASSQPQTSGETQYFGPGTRLLVL.

V usage is TRBV19 and J usage is TRBJ2-4; 7 bases are a match to TRBD1. Germline V gene data show CDR1 as LNHDA and CDR2 as SQIVND (reference sequence). The CDR3 contains 17 residues. J gave up 0 bases and V 5 bases, and 10 bases lay outside the gene matches. The CDR3 region is CASSDHRGMEAKNIQYF. The DNA for the CDR3 is TGTGCCAGTAGTGACCACAGGGGCATGGAAGCCAAAAACATTCAGTACTTC.

V is TRBV28 and J is TRBJ1-5, with 9 bases lining up with TRBD1. V lost 5 bases to trimming and J lost 5 bases; unmatched junction nucleotides: 10. The germline gives CDR1 MDHEN, CDR2 SYDVKM. The length of the CDR3 is 16 residues. CDR3 in amino acids: CASSGPGQGRDQPQHF. Here the CDR3 DNA reads TGTGCCAGCAGTGGCCCGGGACAGGGTAGAGATCAGCCCCAGCATTTT.

The chain employs TRBV7-9 and TRBJ2-3; tentatively, D is TRBD2 (5 bases). Germline CDR1 SEHNR, CDR2 FQNEAQ (reference sequence). V dropped 2 bases and J dropped 2 bases, with 8 bases sitting between them. This CDR3 has 14 residues. In nucleotides, the CDR3 is TGTGCCAGCAGCTTAACGGGATCCACAGATACGCAGTATTTT. As protein: CASSLTGSTDTQYF.

The genes are TRBV19 and TRBJ2-2; D might be TRBD2 (5 bases). CDR3 length: 16 amino acids. Germline V gives CDR1 LNHDA, CDR2 SQIVND (reference sequence). V lost 8 bases to trimming and J lost 4 bases, with 20 bases between them. The CDR3 DNA sequence: TGTGCCAGTGAGAGAGGTACACAACGGGGCACCGGGGAGCTGTTTTTT. This encodes CASERGTQRGTGELFF.

The chain recombines TRBV9 with TRBJ2-7; 7 bases fit TRBD2. V lost 0 bases to trimming and J lost 5 bases; unmatched junction nucleotides: 5. There are 14 residues in the CDR3. Looked up from germline, CDR1 is SGDLS and CDR2 is YYNGEE. The CDR3 nucleotides read TGTGCCAGCAGCGTAGCGGCGGGGGTCCACGAGCAGTACTTC. It is translated as CASSVAAGVHEQYF.

This rearrangement joins TRBV5-6 to TRBJ2-2, with unresolved D. The germline V gene encodes CDR1 SGHDT and CDR2 YYEEEE. Trimming removed 0 bases from V and 4 bases from J, with 13 bases in between. This CDR3 is built from 16 residues. CDR3 sequence reads: CASSLVLDYSTGELFF. The CDR3, as DNA: TGTGCCAGCAGCTTGGTTTTAGATTACTCCACCGGGGAGCTGTTTTTT.

The chain has TRBV27 and TRBJ1-1; D may be TRBD1 (6 bases). The germline gives CDR1 MNHEY, CDR2 SMNVEV (reference sequence). This CDR3 is 13 amino acids long. V lost 5 bases and J lost 9, with 16 bases in between. In DNA, the CDR3 is TGTGCCAGCAGTAACCCGAGGACAGTAAAAGCTTTCTTT. Amino acid sequence: CASSNPRTVKAFF.

The rearrangement joins TRBV6-5 to TRBJ1-2, with D perhaps TRBD1 (6 bases). V was shortened by 6 bases and J by 7 bases, with 18 bases between the two germline ends. Germline V lookup: CDR1 MNHEY, CDR2 SVGAGI. The CDR3 contains 14 residues. CDR3 nucleotide sequence: TGTGCCAGCAGCTCACCAGGGGAGGGGGGTGGCTACACCTTC. Its translation is CASSSPGEGGGYTF.

The V and J genes are TRBV19 and TRBJ2-1, with TRBD2 matching 8 bases. With V trimmed by 8 bases and J by 3 bases, 9 bases remained unmatched. The CDR3 runs to 15 residues. Germline-derived CDR1 and CDR2 are LNHDA and SQIVND (reference sequence). CDR3 DNA: TGTGCCAGTTGCCCCGGGAGGGGGAACTACAATGAGCAGTTCTTC. It is translated as CASCPGRGNYNEQFF. The complete variable domain, with remaining parts taken from reference TRBV19 and TRBJ2-1, reads DGGITQSPKYLFRKEGQNVTLSCEQNLNHDAMYWYRQDPGQGLRLIYYSQIVNDFQKGDIAEGYSVSREKKESFPLTVTSAQKNPTAFYLCASCPGRGNYNEQFFGPGTRLTVL.

The V gene is TRBV28, the J gene TRBJ1-1, with TRBD1 matching over 8 bases. The CDR3 contains 13 residues. Germline V CDR1 and CDR2: MDHEN, SYDVKM. Unmatched junction bases numbered 6, after V lost 5 bases and J lost 7 bases. The CDR3 bases are TGTGCCAGCAGTCGGGACGGGACAGGTGAAGCTTTCTTT. It encodes CASSRDGTGEAFF.

In this sample, this clone turned up once. The rearrangement joins TRBV7-9 to TRBJ1-2; D remains ambiguous. The germline gives CDR1 SEHNR, CDR2 FQNEAQ (reference sequence). This CDR3 has 12 amino acids. V was shortened by 2 bases and J by 3 bases, with 4 bases between the two germline ends. CDR3 in DNA: TGTGCCAGCAGCTTAACGGACTATGGCTACACCTTC. Translation gives CASSLTDYGYTF.

The rearrangement uses TRBV28 and TRBJ1-5; D is possibly TRBD1 (5 bases). CDR1 and CDR2 from the germline V gene are MDHEN and SYDVKM. The CDR3 is 14 amino acids. V lost 3 bases, J lost 6 bases, and 12 bases lay in between. The CDR3 loop reads CASSLAGLSQPQHF. The CDR3, as DNA: TGTGCCAGCAGTTTGGCAGGGCTGAGTCAGCCCCAGCATTTT.

J is TRBJ2-1 and V is TRBV7-9; D remains unclear. This CDR3 spans 16 amino acids. Germline loops: CDR1 SEHNR, CDR2 FQNEAQ (reference sequence). The germline V and J ends were trimmed by 1 base and 0 bases, with 10 bases remaining between them. This CDR3 is CASSLVERSSYNEQFF. CDR3 sequence (DNA): TGTGCCAGCAGCTTAGTTGAACGGTCCTCCTACAATGAGCAGTTCTTC.

The CDR3 protein is CASSSGQGVGYGYTF. The CDR3 DNA reads TGTGCCAGCAGCTCCGGACAGGGAGTGGGCTATGGCTACACCTTC. The J gene is TRBJ1-2, the V gene TRBV7-6, with TRBD1 matching over 8 bases. Germline values: CDR1 SGHVS, CDR2 FNYEAQ. V trimming: 4 bases; J trimming: 4 bases; junction bases outside the gene matches: 8. This CDR3 is built from 15 residues.

The chain employs TRBV12-3 or TRBV12-4 and TRBJ1-2, with a weak D call TRBD1 (5 bases). Trimming cost V 2 bases and J 3 bases, with 7 bases left between them. The CDR3 is 13 amino acids. CDR3 in amino acids: CASSLSRDYGYTF. As DNA, the CDR3 is TGTGCCAGCAGTTTATCCAGGGACTATGGCTACACCTTC.

This chain connects TRBV19 to TRBJ1-5, with D unresolved. This CDR3 region has 15 residues. V was trimmed by 3 bases and J by 0 bases, leaving 9 bases between them. Germline V gene sequence: CDR1 LNHDA, CDR2 SQIVND (reference sequence). CDR3 in DNA: TGTGCCAGTAGTATCTTCGGAGTTAGCAATCAGCCCCAGCATTTT. The encoded protein is CASSIFGVSNQPQHF.